Listed below are T cell receptor beta chains from one sample, sequenced in a study of blood T cell repertoires in COVID-19. Measured with immunoSEQ multiplex PCR; TCRdb has only the in-frame clones, and not every one. The sample gives 70,000 to 100,000 clones, about four fifths of which show up once; around 7.3% is in the top ten. The sample consisted of peripheral blood. These receptors all stem from a man aged 50 to 60 with active or convalescent COVID-19. CDR3s include the opening cysteine and the closing phenylalanine or tryptophan. The D gene is left open where the match is weak. The listing skips clone size in some rows; elsewhere it reads once, few, many or a size class.

>TRBV29-1|TRBJ2-2|-|TRBD1
TGCAGCGTTGAGTTCGCGGACAGGGAAGGCGGGGAGCTGTTTTTT
CSVEFADREGGELFF
>TRBV2|TRBJ2-1|-|-
TGTGCCTGCGACTCCGAGGGCAGGAATGAGCAGTTCTTC
CACDSEGRNEQFF
>TRBV5-1|TRBJ2-5|-|TRBD1
TGCGCCAGCGCCCCCGGGACAGCGCAAGAGACCCAGTACTTC
CASAPGTAQETQYF
>TRBV19|TRBJ2-6|-|-
TGTGCCAGTGGCCTCATCCCTCAGGGCGCCTCTGGGGCCAACGTCCTGACTTTC
CASGLIPQGASGANVLTF
>TRBV27|TRBJ1-6|few|-
TGTGCCAGCAGTTTGGGTGGAAGCGTTAATTCACCCCTCCACTTT
CASSLGGSVNSPLHF
>TRBV7-9|TRBJ2-1|-|TRBD2
TGTGCCAGCAGCTCAAACCCGGGACTAGCGGTCGATGAGCAGTTCTTC
CASSSNPGLAVDEQFF
>TRBV15|TRBJ1-1|-|-
TGTGCCACCAGCAGAGATAGGGGGACCAACACTGAAGCTTTCTTT
CATSRDRGTNTEAFF
>TRBV19|TRBJ1-5|few|-
TGTGCCAGTAGTAGGGAGTTGGGACAGCCCCAGCATTTT
CASSRELGQPQHF
>TRBV14|TRBJ2-1|-|-
TGTGCCAGCAGCCAAAGGGGGCTAGCGGGCCCTCCCGAGTTCTTC
CASSQRGLAGPPEFF
>TRBV7-2|TRBJ2-1|-|-
TGTGCCAGCAGCCGTTCTAGTTACAATGAGCAGTTCTTC
CASSRSSYNEQFF
>TRBV5-6|TRBJ1-2|-|TRBD1
TGTGCCAGCAGTCCGGACAGGTTCTATGGCTACACCTTC
CASSPDRFYGYTF
>TRBV6-5|TRBJ1-1|-|-
TGTGCCAGCAGTTACTCCGGCAGGGAAGCTTTCTTT
CASSYSGREAFF
>TRBV7-2|TRBJ2-3|-|TRBD2
TGTGCCAGCAGCCAGACTAGCGGGGGGCCATTGGGCACAGATACGCAGTATTTT
CASSQTSGGPLGTDTQYF
>TRBV30|TRBJ1-3|-|TRBD1
TGTGCCTGGAGTAGGGGGCAAAACACCATATATTTT
CAWSRGQNTIYF
>TRBV10-2|TRBJ2-1|-|TRBD2
TGCGCCAGCAGGATGGGACTAGCGGGGGGAATTGGGGAGCAGTTCTTC
CASRMGLAGGIGEQFF
>TRBV11-2|TRBJ2-1|-|TRBD2
TGTGCCAGCAGCCCCATTCGGACTAGCGGGGGGGCCTACAATGAGCAGTTCTTC
CASSPIRTSGGAYNEQFF
>TRBV10-2|TRBJ1-5|-|-
TGCGCCAGCAGTGAGGGTTTACCAGGGCAGCCCCAGCATTTT
CASSEGLPGQPQHF
>TRBV2|TRBJ2-2|once|TRBD1
TGTGCCAGCAGTGCGGACAGGGGGAGCGGGGAGCTGTTTTTT
CASSADRGSGELFF
>TRBV6-5|TRBJ2-4|few|-
TGTGCCAGCAGTTACTCAGGGGAAAACATTCAGTACTTC
CASSYSGENIQYF
>TRBV2|TRBJ2-1|-|TRBD1
TGTGCCAGCACCCCCTTGGGGACAGGGGAACGAAATGAGCAGTTCTTC
CASTPLGTGERNEQFF
>TRBV18|TRBJ1-1|-|TRBD1
TGTGCCAGCTCAACATATCTGGGACAGGGGACGATGAACACTGAAGCTTTCTTT
CASSTYLGQGTMNTEAFF
>TRBV5-1|TRBJ2-2|-|-
TGCGCCAGCAGCTTGTCTCCAGGGCCCAACACCGGGGAGCTGTTTTTT
CASSLSPGPNTGELFF
>TRBV4-1|TRBJ2-4|-|-
TGCGCCAGCAGCCAAGGTCGAATAGCGCAAACCAAAAACATTCAGTACTTC
CASSQGRIAQTKNIQYF
>TRBV18|TRBJ2-1|once|TRBD1
TGTGCCAGCTCACCCAACAGGGGGAATGAGCAGTTCTTC
CASSPNRGNEQFF
>TRBV6-1|TRBJ1-3|-|-
TGTGCCAGCAGTGCGTCGGGGGGAGAATCTGGAAACACCATATATTTT
CASSASGGESGNTIYF
>TRBV12-3/TRBV12-4|TRBJ1-1|-|-
TGTGCCAGCTCCTCCAGGTGGAACACTGAAGCTTTCTTT
CASSSRWNTEAFF
>TRBV19|TRBJ1-1|-|TRBD1
TGTGCCAGTAGTATAGTGGGACAGTGGCGCACTGAAGCTTTCTTT
CASSIVGQWRTEAFF
>TRBV7-2|TRBJ1-1|-|TRBD1
TGTGCCAGCAGCCAGGGACAGGGAAGCTTCATGAACACTGAAGCTTTCTTT
CASSQGQGSFMNTEAFF
>TRBV24-1|TRBJ2-3|-|TRBD1
TGTGCCACCAGCGTTACAGGGGGCACAGATACGCAGTATTTT
CATSVTGGTDTQYF